These 30 T cell receptor beta chains originate from one sample sequenced in a study of T-cell reconstitution after alpha-beta-depleted transplantation in children. Unique molecular identifiers featured in how the TCRbeta library was prepared. TCRdb processed the PCR reads anew with MiXCR; each CDR3 protein has one entry. The sample has a few hundred thousand distinct CDR3 sequences, roughly a tenth seen once. The sample was PBMCs from the stem cell graft donor, taken from the stem cell graft. Every receptor here comes from a human donor who donated a stem cell graft to a child with SCID.

The sample holds many counts of this clonotype. J is TRBJ1-2 and V is TRBV12-3 or TRBV12-4; no definite D call. The V and J ends lost 8 bases and 7 bases respectively, with 20 bases between them. The CDR3 contains 14 residues. CDR3 residues: CASHRGFVGSGYTF. The CDR3 DNA sequence: TGTGCCAGCCATAGAGGGTTTGTGGGGAGTGGCTACACCTTC.

Ten or more counts support this clonotype. The V and J genes are TRBV12-3 or TRBV12-4 and TRBJ2-4; maybe TRBD1 (5 bases). Trimming pared 3 bases from V and 1 base from J, leaving 10 bases between. The CDR3 runs 15 residues. This chain's CDR3 is CASSFGATAKNIQYF. The DNA for the CDR3 is TGTGCCAGCAGTTTTGGGGCTACGGCCAAAAACATTCAGTACTTC.

This clonotype was detected ten times or more. The chain is built from TRBV29-1 and TRBJ2-2, with D perhaps TRBD1 (6 bases). CDR1 SQVTM and CDR2 ANQGSEA come from the germline V gene. Trimming removed 4 bases at V and 5 bases at J, with 11 bases between. This CDR3 region has 13 residues. CDR3 region: CSVGGGRTGELFF. The CDR3 DNA is TGCAGCGTTGGAGGGGGACGGACCGGGGAGCTGTTTTTT.

This clonotype has at least ten counts. This chain uses TRBV5-1 with TRBJ1-4; 8 bases align to TRBD1. The V gene end was trimmed by 1 base and the J gene end by 6 bases; junction bases not matched to a gene: 2. The length of the CDR3 is 14 residues. Germline V gene sequence: CDR1 SGHRS, CDR2 YFSETQ. The CDR3 loop reads CASSLTTGDEKLFF. The CDR3 DNA is TGCGCCAGCAGCTTGACGACAGGGGATGAAAAACTGTTTTTT.

This clonotype was seen at least ten times. The chain uses TRBV5-1 and TRBJ2-3; 9 positions match TRBD2. The CDR3 runs to 16 residues. In germline, CDR1 is SGHRS, CDR2 YFSETQ. Germline trimming cut 4 bases from V and 5 bases from J; bases unmatched to any gene: 11. The CDR3 bases are TGCGCCAGCAGCCCCCTGAGCGGGGGGAAGGGAGATACGCAGTATTTT. Translating gives CASSPLSGGKGDTQYF.

This clonotype was seen ten or more times. The chain recombines TRBV12-3 or TRBV12-4 with TRBJ1-5, with D perhaps matching TRBD1 (5 bases). V lost 6 bases, J lost 5 bases, and 14 bases lay in between. The CDR3 loop spans 14 amino acids. The CDR3 sequence: CASSAGQRDQPQHF. CDR3 bases: TGTGCCAGCAGCGCGGGGCAAAGGGATCAGCCCCAGCATTTT.

V and J are TRBV2 and TRBJ2-7; TRBD2 is a possible D gene (6 bases). Looked up from germline, CDR1 is SNHLY and CDR2 is FYNNEI. The CDR3 has 16 amino acids. The ends were cut back, 3 bases at V and 2 bases at J, with 17 bases in the middle. CDR3 amino acids: CASSDSHKRLAYEQYF. CDR3 coding DNA: TGTGCCAGCAGTGATTCCCACAAGCGACTAGCCTACGAGCAGTACTTC.

This clonotype was found many times. V and J are TRBV10-3 and TRBJ2-2, with D uncertain. Germline CDR1 is ENHRY and CDR2 is SYGVKD. The CDR3 runs 14 residues. Trimming left V 6 bases short and J 1 base short, with 9 bases between. CDR3 sequence reads: CAISRTENTGELFF. In DNA form, the CDR3 reads TGTGCCATCAGCAGGACCGAGAACACCGGGGAGCTGTTTTTT.

This chain connects TRBV5-1 to TRBJ2-5, with TRBD1 identical over 10 bases. The germline gives CDR1 SGHRS, CDR2 YFSETQ. V lost 7 bases to trimming and J lost 4 bases; unmatched junction nucleotides: 10. The CDR3 consists of 15 residues. In DNA form, the CDR3 reads TGCGCCAGCCGTGGGACAGGGGACCTGGGAGAGACCCAGTACTTC. It specifies CASRGTGDLGETQYF.

This clonotype was detected only a few times. J is TRBJ1-6 and V is TRBV30; D possibly corresponds to TRBD1 (5 bases). Per the germline V gene, CDR1 is GTSNPN and CDR2 is SVGIG (reference sequence). Deletions cut 1 base from V and 8 bases from J, with 6 bases between. This CDR3 has 12 residues. The CDR3, as DNA: TGTGCCTGGAGTGCGGGGGATTCACCCCTCCACTTT. Protein product: CAWSAGDSPLHF. The whole variable domain, remainder taken from reference TRBV30 and TRBJ1-6, is SQTIHQWPATLVQPVGSPLSLECTVEGTSNPNLYWYRQAAGRGLQLLFYSVGIGQISSEVPQNLSASRPQDRQFILSSKKLLLSDSGFYLCAWSAGDSPLHFGNGTRLTVT.

This clonotype was counted many times. This chain uses TRBV12-3 or TRBV12-4 with TRBJ1-1; 12 nucleotides match TRBD1. Trimming removed 6 bases from V and 7 bases from J; junction bases left unmatched: 9. The CDR3 length is 15 residues. In DNA, the CDR3 is TGTGCCAGCAGCTTACGGGACAGGGGGCTGGTTGAAGCTTTCTTT. Amino acids: CASSLRDRGLVEAFF.

This clonotype has only a few counts. The junction differs from germline at one of its ends, possibly a read error. V and J are TRBV7-1 and TRBJ2-7; D not resolved. TRBV7-1 is an ORF, and what it does is uncertain. CDR3 size: 13 residues. The CDR3 sequence: CASSSGPSCEQYF. Written as DNA, the CDR3 is TGTGCCAGCAGCTCCGGGCCCTCCTGCGAGCAGTACTTC.

This clonotype was observed many times. This sequence joins TRBV5-1 and TRBJ2-1; the D gene is possibly TRBD1 (5 bases). This CDR3 region has 16 residues. Germline lookup yields CDR1 SGHRS and CDR2 YFSETQ. V was pared by 4 bases and J by 3 bases, with 17 bases between. DNA for the CDR3: TGCGCCAGCAGCCGCGGCCAGGGTATGGGCTACAATGAGCAGTTCTTC. Translation gives CASSRGQGMGYNEQFF.

This sequence joins TRBV10-3 and TRBJ1-6; 7 nucleotides agree with TRBD1. The CDR3 is 15 amino acids. V lost 3 bases, J lost 7 bases, and 6 bases stayed unmatched. Germline lookup yields CDR1 ENHRY and CDR2 SYGVKD. This chain's CDR3 is CAISDRGLVNSPLHF. The CDR3 DNA sequence: TGTGCCATCAGTGACAGGGGGTTGGTGAATTCACCCCTCCACTTT.

This clonotype was observed at least ten times. The chain couples TRBV27 to TRBJ1-1; 7 nucleotides match TRBD1. Germline loops: CDR1 MNHEY, CDR2 SMNVEV (reference sequence). V lost 5 bases to trimming and J lost 4 bases; unmatched junction nucleotides: 10. The CDR3 is 15 residues long. The CDR3 loop reads CASSPRQGWGTEAFF. The CDR3 DNA follows: TGTGCCAGCAGTCCAAGACAGGGTTGGGGCACTGAAGCTTTCTTT.

This clonotype was observed at least ten times. V usage is TRBV5-1 and J usage is TRBJ1-1; no reliable D call. CDR1 is SGHRS, CDR2 YFSETQ, per germline. Trimming took off 0 bases at V and 1 base at J, with 7 bases between the two ends. This CDR3 has 14 residues. As DNA, the CDR3 is TGCGCCAGCAGCTTGGAACAGCCGAACACTGAAGCTTTCTTT. Translating it yields CASSLEQPNTEAFF. Variable domain in full (rest from reference TRBV5-1 and TRBJ1-1): KAGVTQTPRYLIKTRGQQVTLSCSPISGHRSVSWYQQTPGQGLQFLFEYFSETQRNKGNFPGRFSGRQFSNSRSEMNVSTLELGDSALYLCASSLEQPNTEAFFGQGTRLTVV.

This clonotype occurred many times. V usage is TRBV9 and J usage is TRBJ2-5, with 9 nucleotides matching TRBD1. CDR1 and CDR2 from the germline V gene are SGDLS and YYNGEE. The V segment lost 3 bases and the J segment 4 bases; nucleotides outside the gene matches: 7. The CDR3 runs to 15 residues. This CDR3 reads CASSEWDREGETQYF. The CDR3 DNA is TGTGCCAGCAGCGAATGGGACAGGGAGGGAGAGACCCAGTACTTC.

This clonotype was detected many times. The chain couples TRBV27 to TRBJ2-7; the match to TRBD1 covers 8 bases. Germline lookup yields CDR1 MNHEY and CDR2 SMNVEV (reference sequence). This CDR3 has 12 residues. V was clipped by 6 bases and J by 11 bases; unmatched bases: 9. CDR3 coding DNA: TGTGCCAGCAGCTTGACAGGGGAGAAGGAGTACTTC. Its protein product is CASSLTGEKEYF.

This clonotype showed up many times. The chain is built from TRBV2 and TRBJ2-2, with D possibly TRBD2 on 6 matching bases. Deletions cut 11 bases from V and 0 bases from J, with 19 bases between. The CDR3 length is 16 residues. Germline V gene lookup returns CDR1 SNHLY and CDR2 FYNNEI. The CDR3 bases are TGTGCCGGAAGCTCTTCGGGACTCTCGAACACCGGGGAGCTGTTTTTT. Amino acids: CAGSSSGLSNTGELFF.

This clonotype occurred many times. CDR3 amino acids: CSARSETEGSSYNSPLHF. CDR3 bases: TGCAGTGCTAGATCCGAGACAGAGGGCAGCTCCTATAATTCACCCCTCCACTTT. V gene TRBV20-1 combines with J gene TRBJ1-6, with D possibly being TRBD1 (5 bases). Germline V gives CDR1 DFQATT, CDR2 SNEGSKA (reference sequence). The CDR3 spans 18 residues. Deletions cut 2 bases from V and 0 bases from J, with 17 bases between.

This clonotype was detected ten times or more. This rearrangement joins TRBV12-3 or TRBV12-4 to TRBJ1-5, with D possibly TRBD1 on 5 matching bases. This CDR3 has 14 residues. The V gene lost 3 bases and the J gene lost 0 bases, with 6 bases spanning the gap. CDR3 in DNA: TGTGCCAGCAGTTTCACAGGTAGCAATCAGCCCCAGCATTTT. It codes for CASSFTGSNQPQHF.

In its sample, this clonotype was seen many times. The V gene is TRBV3-1, the J gene TRBJ2-1, with 7 bases matching TRBD1. Per the germline V gene, CDR1 is LGHDT and CDR2 is YNNKEL (reference sequence). The CDR3 is 15 residues long. V was pared by 5 bases and J by 5 bases, with 9 bases of the junction left unmatched. Here the CDR3 DNA reads TGTGCCAGCAGCTGGGGACAGACAAAGGACAATGAGCAGTTCTTC. Its translation: CASSWGQTKDNEQFF.

The chain recombines TRBV11-2 with TRBJ1-1, with 8 bases matching TRBD1. The CDR3 covers 14 residues. V lost 6 bases, J lost 9 bases, and 12 bases stayed unmatched. The V gene's germline CDR1 is SGHAT and CDR2 FQNNGV. The CDR3 protein is CASRSLQGAFQAFF. The CDR3 DNA reads TGTGCCAGCAGATCTCTTCAGGGGGCCTTCCAAGCTTTCTTT.

This clonotype was detected many times. This chain joins TRBV20-1 and TRBJ2-2, with 7 bases that match TRBD2. Germline V gives CDR1 DFQATT, CDR2 SNEGSKA (reference sequence). J lost 5 bases, V lost 4 bases, and 7 bases had no gene match. This CDR3 comprises 14 residues. CDR3 protein: CSANLRGGTGELFF. The CDR3 DNA sequence: TGCAGTGCTAACTTGCGGGGAGGGACCGGGGAGCTGTTTTTT.

In this sample, this clonotype turned up many times. The rearrangement uses TRBV5-1 and TRBJ1-3; D unclear. The CDR3 length is 14 residues. The V and J ends lost 7 bases and 0 bases respectively, with 11 bases between them. Germline values: CDR1 SGHRS, CDR2 YFSETQ. The CDR3 DNA follows: TGCGCCAGCGGACCGGAATCCTCTGGAAACACCATATATTTT. Protein product: CASGPESSGNTIYF.

Many counts were recorded for this clonotype. The rearrangement joins TRBV3-1 to TRBJ2-7; 9 bases are a match to TRBD1. The CDR3 runs to 15 residues. Germline lookup yields CDR1 LGHDT and CDR2 YNNKEL (reference sequence). J was trimmed by 2 bases and V by 4 bases; bases with no gene match: 6. The CDR3 DNA follows: TGTGCCAGCAGCCCGGGGACAGGGAGTACCTACGAGCAGTACTTC. Its protein is CASSPGTGSTYEQYF.

This clonotype was found many times. This rearrangement joins TRBV28 to TRBJ1-5; D perhaps matches TRBD1 (6 bases). Trimming removed 2 bases at V and 3 bases at J, with 11 bases between. Germline loops: CDR1 MDHEN, CDR2 SYDVKM. This CDR3 contains 15 residues. CDR3 bases: TGTGCCAGCAGTTTAACCGGGGGCATCAATCAGCCCCAGCATTTT. The encoded protein is CASSLTGGINQPQHF.

The chain employs TRBV28 and TRBJ1-1; perhaps TRBD1 as D (5 bases). Looked up from germline, CDR1 is MDHEN and CDR2 is SYDVKM. Trimming took off 7 bases at V and 2 bases at J, with 17 bases between the two ends. The CDR3 is 15 residues long. In DNA, the CDR3 is TGTGCCAGCATGGTCAAGGGGCAGAAAAACACTGAAGCTTTCTTT. It is translated as CASMVKGQKNTEAFF.

In this sample, this clonotype turned up many times. The genes are TRBV28 and TRBJ2-2; tentatively, D is TRBD1 (6 bases). Germline CDR1 MDHEN, CDR2 SYDVKM. CDR3 length: 15 residues. The germline V and J ends were trimmed by 5 bases and 2 bases, with 12 bases remaining between them. The CDR3 region is CASSIPGHNTGELFF. The CDR3 region has the DNA TGTGCCAGCAGTATTCCGGGACACAACACCGGGGAGCTGTTTTTT.

This clonotype was recorded many times. V gene TRBV7-2 combines with J gene TRBJ2-4, with D maybe TRBD1 (6 bases). The CDR3 covers 14 residues. The germline CDR1 and CDR2 sequences are SGHTA and FQGNSA. The V gene lost 5 bases and the J gene lost 6 bases, with 14 bases spanning the gap. This chain's CDR3 is CASSLLGASNIQYF. The CDR3 DNA is TGTGCCAGCAGCCTACTGGGGGCTTCAAACATTCAGTACTTC.